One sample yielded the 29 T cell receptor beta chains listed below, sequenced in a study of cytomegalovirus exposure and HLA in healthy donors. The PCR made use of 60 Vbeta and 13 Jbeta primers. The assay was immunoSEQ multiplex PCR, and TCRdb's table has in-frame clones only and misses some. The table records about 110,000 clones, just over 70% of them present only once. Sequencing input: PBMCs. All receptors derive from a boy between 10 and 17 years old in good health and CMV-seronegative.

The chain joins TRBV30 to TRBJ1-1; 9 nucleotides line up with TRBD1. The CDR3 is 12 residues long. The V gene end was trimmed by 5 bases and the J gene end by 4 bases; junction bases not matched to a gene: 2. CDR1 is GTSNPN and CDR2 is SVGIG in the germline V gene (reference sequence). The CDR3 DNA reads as TGTGCCTGGCAGGACAGGGGCACTGAAGCTTTCTTT. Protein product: CAWQDRGTEAFF.

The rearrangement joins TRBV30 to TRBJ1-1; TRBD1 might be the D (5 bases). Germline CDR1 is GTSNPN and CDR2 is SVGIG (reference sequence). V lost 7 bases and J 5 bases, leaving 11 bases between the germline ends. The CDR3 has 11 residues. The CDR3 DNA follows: TGTGCCTCGGGGGTGGGGACTGAAGCTTTCTTT. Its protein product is CASGVGTEAFF.

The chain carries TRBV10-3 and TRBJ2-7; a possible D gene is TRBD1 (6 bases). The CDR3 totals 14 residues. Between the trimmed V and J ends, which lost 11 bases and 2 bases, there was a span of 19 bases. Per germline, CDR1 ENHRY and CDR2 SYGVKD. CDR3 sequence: CASRDTGWAYEQYF. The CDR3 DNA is TGTGCCTCGAGAGATACAGGGTGGGCCTACGAGCAGTACTTC.

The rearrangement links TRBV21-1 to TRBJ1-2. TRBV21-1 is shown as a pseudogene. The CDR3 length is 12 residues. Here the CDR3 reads CASSSGEDGYTF. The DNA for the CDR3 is TGTGCCAGCAGCAGTGGCGAGGATGGCTACACCTTC.

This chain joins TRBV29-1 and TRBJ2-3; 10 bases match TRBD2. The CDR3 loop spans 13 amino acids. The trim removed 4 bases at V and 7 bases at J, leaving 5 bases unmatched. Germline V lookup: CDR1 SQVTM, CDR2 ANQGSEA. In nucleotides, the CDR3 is TGCAGCGTTGCAGCGGGGGGGCCAAATACGCAGTATTTT. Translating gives CSVAAGGPNTQYF.

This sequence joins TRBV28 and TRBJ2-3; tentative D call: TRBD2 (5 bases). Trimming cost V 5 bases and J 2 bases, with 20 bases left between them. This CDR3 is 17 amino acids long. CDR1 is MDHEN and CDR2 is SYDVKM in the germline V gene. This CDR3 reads CASSQEKYDLATDTQYF. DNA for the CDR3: TGTGCCAGCAGTCAAGAGAAATACGACCTAGCCACAGATACGCAGTATTTT.

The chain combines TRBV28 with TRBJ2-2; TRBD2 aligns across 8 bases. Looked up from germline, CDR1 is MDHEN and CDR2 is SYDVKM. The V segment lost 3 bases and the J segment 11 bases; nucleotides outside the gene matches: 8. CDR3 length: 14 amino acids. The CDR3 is CASSLASGGKELFF. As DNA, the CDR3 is TGTGCCAGCAGTTTGGCCAGCGGGGGAAAAGAGCTGTTTTTT.

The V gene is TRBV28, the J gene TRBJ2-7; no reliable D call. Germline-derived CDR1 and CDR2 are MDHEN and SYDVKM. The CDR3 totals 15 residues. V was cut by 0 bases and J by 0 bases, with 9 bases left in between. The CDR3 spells CASSLWAGSSYEQYF. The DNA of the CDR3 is TGTGCCAGCAGTTTATGGGCAGGTAGCTCCTACGAGCAGTACTTC.

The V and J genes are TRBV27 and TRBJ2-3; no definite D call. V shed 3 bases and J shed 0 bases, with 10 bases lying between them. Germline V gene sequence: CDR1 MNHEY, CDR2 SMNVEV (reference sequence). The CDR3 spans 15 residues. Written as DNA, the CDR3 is TGTGCCAGCAGTTTGATGTCTATCAGCACAGATACGCAGTATTTT. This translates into CASSLMSISTDTQYF.

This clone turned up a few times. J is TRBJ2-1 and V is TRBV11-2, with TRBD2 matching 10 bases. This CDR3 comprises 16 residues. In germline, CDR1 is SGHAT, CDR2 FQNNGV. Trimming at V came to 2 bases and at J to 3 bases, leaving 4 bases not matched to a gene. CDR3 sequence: CASSLMGLAIYNEQFF. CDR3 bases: TGTGCCAGCAGCTTAATGGGACTAGCGATCTACAATGAGCAGTTCTTC. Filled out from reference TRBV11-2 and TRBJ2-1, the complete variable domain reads EAGVAQSPRYKIIEKRQSVAFWCNPISGHATLYWYQQILGQGPKLLIQFQNNGVVDDSQLPKDRFSAERLKGVDSTLKIQPAKLEDSAVYLCASSLMGLAIYNEQFFGPGTRLTVL.

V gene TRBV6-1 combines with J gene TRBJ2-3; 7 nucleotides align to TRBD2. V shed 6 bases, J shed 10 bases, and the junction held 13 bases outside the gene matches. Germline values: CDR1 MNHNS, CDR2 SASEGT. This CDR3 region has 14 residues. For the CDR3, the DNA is TGTGCCAGCAGGGGTGGGGGAGGGTTAGCTTCGCAGTATTTT. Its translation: CASRGGGGLASQYF.

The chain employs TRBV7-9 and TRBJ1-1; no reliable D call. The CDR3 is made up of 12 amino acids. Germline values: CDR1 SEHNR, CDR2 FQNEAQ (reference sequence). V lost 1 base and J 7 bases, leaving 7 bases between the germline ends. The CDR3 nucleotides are TGTGCCAGCAGCTTAGGGGAGGATGAAGCTTTCTTT. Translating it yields CASSLGEDEAFF.

This CDR3 is CASSFVGGASHEQYF. DNA for the CDR3: TGTGCCAGCAGCTTTGTAGGGGGCGCCTCTCACGAGCAGTACTTC. The J gene is TRBJ2-7, the V gene TRBV5-6; 7 nucleotides align to TRBD1. With 2 bases clipped from V and 5 bases from J, the junction kept 10 bases outside the gene matches. CDR3 size: 15 residues. CDR1 is SGHDT and CDR2 is YYEEEE in the germline V gene.

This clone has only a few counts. Written as DNA, the CDR3 is TGTGCCAGCAGCTTGGCAGGAGGGGATACTGAAGCTTTCTTT. Amino acids: CASSLAGGDTEAFF. The rearrangement uses TRBV5-4 and TRBJ1-1, with D possibly matching TRBD1 (5 bases). The CDR3 spans 14 residues. CDR1 is SGHNT, CDR2 YYREEE, per germline (reference sequence). Trimming shortened V by 0 bases and J by 5 bases, and 11 bases separated the two germline ends.

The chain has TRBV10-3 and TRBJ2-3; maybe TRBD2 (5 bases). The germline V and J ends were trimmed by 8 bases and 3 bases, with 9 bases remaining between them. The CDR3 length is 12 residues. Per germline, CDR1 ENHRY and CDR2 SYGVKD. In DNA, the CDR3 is TGTGCCATCTCTGAGGGAACAGATACGCAGTATTTT. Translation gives CAISEGTDTQYF.

The CDR3 region is CASRAGSEPQHF. CDR3 in DNA: TGTGCCAGTAGAGCAGGGTCTGAGCCCCAGCATTTT. The rearrangement links TRBV19 to TRBJ1-5, with D perhaps TRBD1 (5 bases). V dropped 6 bases and J dropped 8 bases, with 11 bases sitting between them. The CDR3 length is 12 residues. CDR1 is LNHDA and CDR2 is SQIVND in the germline V gene (reference sequence).

The CDR3 is CASSHRKGQGGGNTIYF. The CDR3 DNA reads TGTGCCAGCAGCCACAGAAAGGGACAGGGGGGTGGAAACACCATATATTTT. This sequence joins TRBV27 and TRBJ1-3; TRBD1 matches 11 bases. The CDR3 runs to 17 residues. Trimming took 6 bases from V and 3 from J; bases not matched to a gene: 10. Germline-derived CDR1 and CDR2 are MNHEY and SMNVEV (reference sequence).

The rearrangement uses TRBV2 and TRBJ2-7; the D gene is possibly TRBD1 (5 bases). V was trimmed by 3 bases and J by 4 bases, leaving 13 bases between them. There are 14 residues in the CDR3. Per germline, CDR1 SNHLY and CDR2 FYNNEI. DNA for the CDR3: TGTGCCAGCAGTGAGATACAGGAGTCATACGAGCAGTACTTC. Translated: CASSEIQESYEQYF.

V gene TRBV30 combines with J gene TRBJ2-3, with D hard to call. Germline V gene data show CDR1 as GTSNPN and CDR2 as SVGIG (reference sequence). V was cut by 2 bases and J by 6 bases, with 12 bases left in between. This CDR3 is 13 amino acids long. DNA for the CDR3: TGTGCCTGGAGTACTCTAAATCTCGATACGCAGTATTTT. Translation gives CAWSTLNLDTQYF.

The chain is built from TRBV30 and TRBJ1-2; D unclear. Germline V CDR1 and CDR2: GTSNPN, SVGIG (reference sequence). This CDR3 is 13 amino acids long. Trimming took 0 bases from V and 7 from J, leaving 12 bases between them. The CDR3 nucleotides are TGTGCCTGGAGTGTGGTGCGGGAATCTGGCTACACCTTC. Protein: CAWSVVRESGYTF.

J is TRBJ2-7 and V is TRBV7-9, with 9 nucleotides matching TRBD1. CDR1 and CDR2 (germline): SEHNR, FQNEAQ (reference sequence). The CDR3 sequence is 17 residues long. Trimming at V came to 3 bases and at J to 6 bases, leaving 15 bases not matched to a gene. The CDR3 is CASSFRGAGTGIPEQYF. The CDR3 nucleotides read TGTGCCAGCAGCTTCCGGGGCGCGGGGACAGGGATTCCCGAGCAGTACTTC.

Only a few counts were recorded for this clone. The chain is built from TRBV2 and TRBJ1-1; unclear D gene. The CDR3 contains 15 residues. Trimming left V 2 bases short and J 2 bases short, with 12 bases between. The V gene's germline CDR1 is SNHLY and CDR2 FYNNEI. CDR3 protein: CASSELGGKNTEAFF. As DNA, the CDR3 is TGTGCCAGCAGTGAACTAGGAGGAAAAAACACTGAAGCTTTCTTT.

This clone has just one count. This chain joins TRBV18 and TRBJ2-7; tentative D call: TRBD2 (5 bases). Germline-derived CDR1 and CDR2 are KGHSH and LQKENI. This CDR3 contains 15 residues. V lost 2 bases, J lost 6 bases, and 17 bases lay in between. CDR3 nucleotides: TGTGCCAGCTCACCAAATGCTCCGGGAACGGCCGAGCAGTACTTC. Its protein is CASSPNAPGTAEQYF.

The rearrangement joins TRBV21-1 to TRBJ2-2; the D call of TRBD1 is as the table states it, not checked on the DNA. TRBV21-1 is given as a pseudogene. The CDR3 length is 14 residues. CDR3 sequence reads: CASSLRGQIGELFF. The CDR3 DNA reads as TGTGCCAGCAGCTTAAGGGGACAAATCGGGGAGCTGTTTTTT.

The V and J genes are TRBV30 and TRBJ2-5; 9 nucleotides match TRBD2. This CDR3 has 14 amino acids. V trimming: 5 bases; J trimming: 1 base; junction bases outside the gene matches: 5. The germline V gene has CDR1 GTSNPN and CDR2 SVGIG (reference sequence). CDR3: CAWAILAGQETQYF. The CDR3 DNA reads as TGTGCCTGGGCCATACTAGCGGGCCAAGAGACCCAGTACTTC.

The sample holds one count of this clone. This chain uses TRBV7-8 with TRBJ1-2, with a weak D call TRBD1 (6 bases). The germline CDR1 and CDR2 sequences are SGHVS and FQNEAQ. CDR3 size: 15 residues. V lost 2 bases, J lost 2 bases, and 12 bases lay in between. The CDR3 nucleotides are TGTGCCAGCAGCTTATTTCACAGGGAGAACTATGGCTACACCTTC. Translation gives CASSLFHRENYGYTF.

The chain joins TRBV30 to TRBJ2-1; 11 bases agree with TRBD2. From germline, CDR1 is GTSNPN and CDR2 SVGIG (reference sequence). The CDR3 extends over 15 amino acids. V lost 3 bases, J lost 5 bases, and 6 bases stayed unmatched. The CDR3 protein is CAWSIAGGPHNEQFF. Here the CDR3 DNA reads TGTGCCTGGAGCATAGCGGGGGGGCCCCACAATGAGCAGTTCTTC.

CDR3 in amino acids: CASSLAWRGRETQYF. CDR3 coding DNA: TGTGCCAGCAGCTTAGCCTGGCGGGGCCGAGAGACCCAGTACTTC. V and J are TRBV7-9 and TRBJ2-5; TRBD2 is a possible D gene (6 bases). This CDR3 has 15 amino acids. Between the trimmed V and J ends, which lost 0 bases and 4 bases, there was a span of 12 bases. CDR1 SEHNR and CDR2 FQNEAQ come from the germline V gene (reference sequence).

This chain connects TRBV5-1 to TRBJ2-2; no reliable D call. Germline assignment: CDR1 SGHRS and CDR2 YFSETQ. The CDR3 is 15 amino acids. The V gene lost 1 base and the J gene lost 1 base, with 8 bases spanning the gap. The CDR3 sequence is CASSLSPKNTGELFF. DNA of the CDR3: TGCGCCAGCAGCTTGAGCCCCAAGAACACCGGGGAGCTGTTTTTT.